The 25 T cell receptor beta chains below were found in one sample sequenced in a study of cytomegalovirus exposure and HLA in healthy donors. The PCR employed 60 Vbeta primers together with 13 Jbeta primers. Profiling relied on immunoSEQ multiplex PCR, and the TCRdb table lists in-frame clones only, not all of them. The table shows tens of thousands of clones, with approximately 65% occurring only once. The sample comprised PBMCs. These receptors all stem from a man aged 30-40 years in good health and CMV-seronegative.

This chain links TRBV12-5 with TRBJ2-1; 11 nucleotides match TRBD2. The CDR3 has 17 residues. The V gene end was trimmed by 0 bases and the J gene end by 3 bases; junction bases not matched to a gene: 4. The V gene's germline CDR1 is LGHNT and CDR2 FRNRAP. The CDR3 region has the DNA TGTGCTAGTGGTTTGGTACCTAGCGGGGGGTTCTACAATGAGCAGTTCTTC. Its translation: CASGLVPSGGFYNEQFF. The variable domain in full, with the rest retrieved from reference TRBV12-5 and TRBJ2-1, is DARVTQTPRHKVTEMGQEVTMRCQPILGHNTVFWYRQTMMQGLELLAYFRNRAPLDDSGMPKDRFSAEMPDATLATLKIQPSEPRDSAVYFCASGLVPSGGFYNEQFFGPGTRLTVL.

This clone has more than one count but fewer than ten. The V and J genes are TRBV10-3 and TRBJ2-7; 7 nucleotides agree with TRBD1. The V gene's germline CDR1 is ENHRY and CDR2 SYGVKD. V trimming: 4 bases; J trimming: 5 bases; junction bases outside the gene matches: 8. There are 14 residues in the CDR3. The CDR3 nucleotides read TGTGCCATCAGTGGTGAAGGGGGCCTCGACGAGCAGTACTTC. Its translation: CAISGEGGLDEQYF.

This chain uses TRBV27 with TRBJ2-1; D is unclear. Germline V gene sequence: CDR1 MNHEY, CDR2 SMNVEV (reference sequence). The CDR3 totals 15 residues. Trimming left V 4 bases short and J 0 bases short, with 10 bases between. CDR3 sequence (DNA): TGTGCCAGCAGTTCCAACAGTTACTCCTACAATGAGCAGTTCTTC. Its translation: CASSSNSYSYNEQFF.

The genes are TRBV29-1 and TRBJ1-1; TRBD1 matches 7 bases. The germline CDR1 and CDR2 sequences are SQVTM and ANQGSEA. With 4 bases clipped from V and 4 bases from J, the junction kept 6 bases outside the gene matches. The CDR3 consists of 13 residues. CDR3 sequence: CSVGQGQGTEAFF. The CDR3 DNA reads TGCAGCGTTGGACAGGGCCAGGGCACTGAAGCTTTCTTT. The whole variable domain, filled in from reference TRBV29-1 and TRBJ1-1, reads SAVISQKPSRDICQRGTSLTIQCQVDSQVTMMFWYRQQPGQSLTLIATANQGSEATYESGFVIDKFPISRPNLTFSTLTVSNMSPEDSSIYLCSVGQGQGTEAFFGQGTRLTVV.

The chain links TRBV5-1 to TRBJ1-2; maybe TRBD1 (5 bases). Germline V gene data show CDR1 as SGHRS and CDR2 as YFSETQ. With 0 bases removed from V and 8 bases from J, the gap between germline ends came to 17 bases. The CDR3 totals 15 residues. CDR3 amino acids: CASSLAPGFGEGYTF. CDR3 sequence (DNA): TGCGCCAGCAGCTTGGCCCCAGGGTTCGGCGAAGGCTACACCTTC. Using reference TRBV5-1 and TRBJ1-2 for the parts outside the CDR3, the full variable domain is KAGVTQTPRYLIKTRGQQVTLSCSPISGHRSVSWYQQTPGQGLQFLFEYFSETQRNKGNFPGRFSGRQFSNSRSEMNVSTLELGDSALYLCASSLAPGFGEGYTFGSGTRLTVV.

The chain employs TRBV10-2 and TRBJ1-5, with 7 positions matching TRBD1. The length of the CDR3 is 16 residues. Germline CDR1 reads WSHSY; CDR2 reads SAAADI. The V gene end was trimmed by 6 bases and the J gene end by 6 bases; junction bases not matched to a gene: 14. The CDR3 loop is CASRDQLRQGGQPQHF. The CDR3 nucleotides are TGCGCCAGCAGGGACCAATTGAGACAGGGAGGTCAGCCCCAGCATTTT.

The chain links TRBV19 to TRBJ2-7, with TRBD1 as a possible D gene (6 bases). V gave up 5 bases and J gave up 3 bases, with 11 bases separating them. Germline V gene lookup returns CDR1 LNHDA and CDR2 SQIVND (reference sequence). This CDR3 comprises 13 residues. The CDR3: CASSPGQHYEQYF. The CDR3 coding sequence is TGTGCCAGTAGTCCTGGACAGCACTACGAGCAGTACTTC.

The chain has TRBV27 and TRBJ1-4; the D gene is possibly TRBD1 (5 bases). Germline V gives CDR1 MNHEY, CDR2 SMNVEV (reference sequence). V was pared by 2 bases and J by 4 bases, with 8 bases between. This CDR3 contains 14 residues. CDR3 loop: CASSLLGDNEKLFF. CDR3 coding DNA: TGTGCCAGCAGTTTACTAGGGGATAATGAAAAACTGTTTTTT.

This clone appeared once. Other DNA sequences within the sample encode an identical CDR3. The CDR3 coding sequence is TGTGCCAGCAGCCAAGAAGGCCTTAGCGGGGGAGTCCAGTACTTC. Protein product: CASSQEGLSGGVQYF. The chain links TRBV4-2 to TRBJ2-4; TRBD2 matches 9 bases. There are 15 residues in the CDR3. Germline CDR1 and CDR2: LGHNA and YNFKEQ. J was trimmed by 13 bases and V by 0 bases; bases with no gene match: 10.

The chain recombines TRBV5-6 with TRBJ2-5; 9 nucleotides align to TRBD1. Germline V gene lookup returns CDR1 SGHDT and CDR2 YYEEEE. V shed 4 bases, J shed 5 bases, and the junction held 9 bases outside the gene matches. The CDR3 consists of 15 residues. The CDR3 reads CASSTIQGAVETQYF. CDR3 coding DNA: TGTGCCAGCAGCACAATACAGGGGGCGGTGGAGACCCAGTACTTC.

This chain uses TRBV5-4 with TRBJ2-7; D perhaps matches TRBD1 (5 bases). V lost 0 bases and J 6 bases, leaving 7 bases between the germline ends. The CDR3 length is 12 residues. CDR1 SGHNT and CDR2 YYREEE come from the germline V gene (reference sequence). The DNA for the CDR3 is TGTGCCAGCAGCTTGGTTGGGGCCGAGCAGTACTTC. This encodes CASSLVGAEQYF.

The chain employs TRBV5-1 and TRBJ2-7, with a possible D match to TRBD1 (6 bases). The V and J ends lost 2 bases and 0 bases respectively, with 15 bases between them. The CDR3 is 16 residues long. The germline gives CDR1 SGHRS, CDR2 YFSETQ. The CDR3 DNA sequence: TGCGCCAGCAGCTTCGGGTCAGGGGTTAGCTCCTACGAGCAGTACTTC. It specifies CASSFGSGVSSYEQYF.

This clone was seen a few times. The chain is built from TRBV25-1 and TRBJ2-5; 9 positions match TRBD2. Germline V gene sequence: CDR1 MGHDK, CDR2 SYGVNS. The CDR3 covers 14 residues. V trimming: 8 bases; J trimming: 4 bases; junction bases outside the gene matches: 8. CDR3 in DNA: TGTGCCAGCTCCATCGAAGCGGGGGGAGAGACCCAGTACTTC. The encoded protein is CASSIEAGGETQYF.

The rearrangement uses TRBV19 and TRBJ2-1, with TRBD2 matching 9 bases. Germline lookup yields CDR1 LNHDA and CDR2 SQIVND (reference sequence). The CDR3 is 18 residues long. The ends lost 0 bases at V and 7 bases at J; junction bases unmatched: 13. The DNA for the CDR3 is TGTGCCAGTAGTATAGATGGGGATAGCGGGGGTCCGGGGAATGAGCAGTTCTTC. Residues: CASSIDGDSGGPGNEQFF.

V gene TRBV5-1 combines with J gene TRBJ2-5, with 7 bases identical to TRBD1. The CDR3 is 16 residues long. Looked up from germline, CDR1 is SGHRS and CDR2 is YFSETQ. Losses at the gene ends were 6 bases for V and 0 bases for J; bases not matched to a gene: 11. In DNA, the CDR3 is TGCGCCAGCATACCCGAGGGGGCGGTGGACCAAGAGACCCAGTACTTC. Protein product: CASIPEGAVDQETQYF. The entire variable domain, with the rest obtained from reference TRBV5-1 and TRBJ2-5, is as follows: KAGVTQTPRYLIKTRGQQVTLSCSPISGHRSVSWYQQTPGQGLQFLFEYFSETQRNKGNFPGRFSGRQFSNSRSEMNVSTLELGDSALYLCASIPEGAVDQETQYFGPGTRLLVL.

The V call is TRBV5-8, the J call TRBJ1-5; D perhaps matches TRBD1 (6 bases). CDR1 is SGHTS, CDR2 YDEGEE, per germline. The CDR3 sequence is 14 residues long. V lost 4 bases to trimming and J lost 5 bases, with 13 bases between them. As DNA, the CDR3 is TGTGCCAGCAGCCCAGGACAGACCTATCAGCCCCAGCATTTT. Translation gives CASSPGQTYQPQHF.

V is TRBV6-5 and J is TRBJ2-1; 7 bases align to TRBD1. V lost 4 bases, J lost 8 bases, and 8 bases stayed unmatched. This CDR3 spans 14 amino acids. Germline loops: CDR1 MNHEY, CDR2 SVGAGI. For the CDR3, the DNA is TGTGCCAGCAGTTTTATCCGGGACAGATATGAGCAGTTCTTC. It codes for CASSFIRDRYEQFF.

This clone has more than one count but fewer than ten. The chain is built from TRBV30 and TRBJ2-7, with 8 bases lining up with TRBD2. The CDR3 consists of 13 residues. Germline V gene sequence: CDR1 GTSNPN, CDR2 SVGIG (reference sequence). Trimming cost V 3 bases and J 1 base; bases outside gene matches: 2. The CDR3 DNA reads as TGTGCCTGGAGGTCGGGGGGGTCCTACGAGCAGTACTTC. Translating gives CAWRSGGSYEQYF.

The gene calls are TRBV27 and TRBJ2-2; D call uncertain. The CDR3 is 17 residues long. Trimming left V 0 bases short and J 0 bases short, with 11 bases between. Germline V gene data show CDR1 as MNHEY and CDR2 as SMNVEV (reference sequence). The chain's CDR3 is CASSLSKQHANTGELFF. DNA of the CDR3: TGTGCCAGCAGTTTATCGAAACAGCACGCGAACACCGGGGAGCTGTTTTTT.

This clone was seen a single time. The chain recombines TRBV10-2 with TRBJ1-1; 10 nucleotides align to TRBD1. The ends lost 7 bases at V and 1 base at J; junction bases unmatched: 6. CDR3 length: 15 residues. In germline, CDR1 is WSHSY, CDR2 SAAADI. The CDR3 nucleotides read TGCGCCAGCACAGGACAGGGGGTGGGGAACACTGAAGCTTTCTTT. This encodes CASTGQGVGNTEAFF.

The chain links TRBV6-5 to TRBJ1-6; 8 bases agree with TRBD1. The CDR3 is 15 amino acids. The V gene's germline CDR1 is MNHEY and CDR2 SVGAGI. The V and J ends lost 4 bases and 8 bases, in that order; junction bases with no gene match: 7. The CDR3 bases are TGTGCCAGCAGTTCCCGGCCAGGGGGCTATTCACCCCTCCACTTT. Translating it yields CASSSRPGGYSPLHF.

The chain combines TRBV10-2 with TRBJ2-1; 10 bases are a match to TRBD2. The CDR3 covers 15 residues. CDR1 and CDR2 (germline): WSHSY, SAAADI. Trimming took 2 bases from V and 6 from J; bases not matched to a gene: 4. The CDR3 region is CASSERAGGPNEQFF. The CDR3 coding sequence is TGCGCCAGCAGTGAGAGAGCGGGGGGGCCCAATGAGCAGTTCTTC.

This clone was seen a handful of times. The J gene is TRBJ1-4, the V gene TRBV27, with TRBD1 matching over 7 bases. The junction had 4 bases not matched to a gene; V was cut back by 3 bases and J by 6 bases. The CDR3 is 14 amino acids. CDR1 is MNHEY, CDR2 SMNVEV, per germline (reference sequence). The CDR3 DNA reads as TGTGCCAGCAGTTTGACAGGGTCTGATGAAAAACTGTTTTTT. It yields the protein CASSLTGSDEKLFF. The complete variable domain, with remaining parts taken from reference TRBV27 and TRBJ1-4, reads EAQVTQNPRYLITVTGKKLTVTCSQNMNHEYMSWYRQDPGLGLRQIYYSMNVEVTDKGDVPEGYKVSRKEKRNFPLILESPSPNQTSLYFCASSLTGSDEKLFFGSGTQLSVL.

The CDR3 sequence: CASSMTGSYYGYTF. The CDR3 region has the DNA TGTGCCAGTAGTATGACAGGGAGTTACTATGGCTACACCTTC. V gene TRBV19 combines with J gene TRBJ1-2; the match to TRBD1 covers 7 bases. Germline V gene sequence: CDR1 LNHDA, CDR2 SQIVND (reference sequence). This CDR3 is 14 amino acids long. With 3 bases clipped from V and 3 bases from J, the junction kept 4 bases outside the gene matches.

This CDR3 reads CASSPDREGEKLFF. The CDR3 DNA is TGTGCCAGCAGCCCAGATCGGGAGGGTGAAAAACTGTTTTTT. The V gene is TRBV7-9, the J gene TRBJ1-4; D gene uncertain. This CDR3 region has 14 residues. The V gene lost 5 bases and the J gene lost 7 bases, with 14 bases spanning the gap. From germline, CDR1 is SEHNR and CDR2 FQNEAQ (reference sequence).